The 22 T cell receptor beta chains given below trace back to one sample, sequenced in a study of identical twins. TCRdb re-called the 5' RACE reads through MiXCR, storing one row per CDR3 protein. In the table there are approximately 1.8 million distinct CDR3 sequences, less than 40% of which are singletons. The source material was cord blood. The receptors here all came from a newborn girl in good health.

This clonotype showed up just a few times. The chain couples TRBV6-5 to TRBJ2-3; unclear D gene. Germline loops: CDR1 MNHEY, CDR2 SVGAGI. V dropped 7 bases and J dropped 0 bases, with 11 bases sitting between them. The CDR3 is 14 residues long. CDR3 sequence (DNA): TGTGCCAGCACCCCCTCCCCTAGCACAGATACGCAGTATTTT. It yields the protein CASTPSPSTDTQYF.

A word on this clonotype: A read error may account for a junction end that differs from germline. V is TRBV5-4 and J is TRBJ1-1; TRBD1 matches 7 bases. This CDR3 spans 14 amino acids. CDR1 and CDR2 (germline): SGHNT, YYREEE (reference sequence). The CDR3 protein is CASSFGQANTGAFF. CDR3 DNA: TGTGCCAGCAGCTTCGGACAGGCGAACACTGGAGCTTTCTTT.

On this clonotype itself: Germline and junction disagree at one end, which may indicate a read error. The chain links TRBV10-3 to TRBJ2-3, with D unclear. This CDR3 region has 12 residues. The V gene's germline CDR1 is ENHRY and CDR2 SYGVKD. The CDR3 nucleotides are TGTGCCATCGGTGACGGGACAGATACGCAGTATTTT. It encodes CAIGDGTDTQYF.

Notes on this clonotype: This may come from a read error, since a much larger clone is one base off. DNA of the CDR3: TGCAACGTGGAGTACCAGGGTTCAGGGTATGGCTACACCTTC. It specifies CNVEYQGSGYGYTF. V gene TRBV29-1 combines with J gene TRBJ1-2; D may be TRBD1 (5 bases). The length of the CDR3 is 14 residues. Germline V gene sequence: CDR1 SQVTM, CDR2 ANQGSEA. The variable domain in full, with the rest retrieved from reference TRBV29-1 and TRBJ1-2, is SAVISQKPSRDICQRGTSLTIQCQVDSQVTMMFWYRQQPGQSLTLIATANQGSEATYESGFVIDKFPISRPNLTFSTLTVSNMSPEDSSIYLCNVEYQGSGYGYTFGSGTRLTVV.

This chain uses TRBV2 with TRBJ1-1; 8 nucleotides align to TRBD1. Germline V gene lookup returns CDR1 SNHLY and CDR2 FYNNEI. V was pared by 6 bases and J by 0 bases, with 12 bases of the junction left unmatched. The CDR3 is 17 amino acids. CDR3 residues: CASRWGGHRGMNTEAFF. The CDR3 coding sequence is TGTGCCAGCAGATGGGGGGGACACAGGGGGATGAACACTGAAGCTTTCTTT.

The chain joins TRBV20-1 to TRBJ2-3; D is unclear. V lost 3 bases and J lost 0, with 10 bases in between. The CDR3 sequence is 14 residues long. Germline values: CDR1 DFQATT, CDR2 SNEGSKA (reference sequence). In nucleotides, the CDR3 is TGCAGTGCTAGCCCCCCGGCGAGCACAGATACGCAGTATTTT. It yields the protein CSASPPASTDTQYF.

This clonotype has a handful of counts. This rearrangement joins TRBV20-1 to TRBJ1-1, with D uncertain. V shed 1 base and J shed 1 base, with 4 bases lying between them. The length of the CDR3 is 12 residues. Per the germline V gene, CDR1 is DFQATT and CDR2 is SNEGSKA (reference sequence). CDR3 in amino acids: CSARVRNTEAFF. CDR3 in DNA: TGCAGTGCTAGAGTGCGGAACACTGAAGCTTTCTTT.

The V call is TRBV24-1, the J call TRBJ2-1; possible D gene TRBD1, 5 bases. TRBJ2-7 matches the DNA end more closely, so the J call is doubtful. The CDR3 covers 14 residues. Germline CDR1 reads KGHDR; CDR2 reads SFDVKD. The CDR3 sequence: CATSVGQGSNEQYF. The CDR3 DNA reads TGTGCCACCAGTGTTGGCCAGGGTAGTAATGAGCAGTACTTC.

This clonotype was counted between two and nine times. J is TRBJ2-1 and V is TRBV12-5; 8 nucleotides match TRBD2. The ends lost 7 bases at V and 0 bases at J; junction bases unmatched: 14. The V gene's germline CDR1 is LGHNT and CDR2 FRNRAP. This CDR3 contains 18 residues. Here the CDR3 reads CASVLARRGGLSYNEQFF. The CDR3 coding sequence is TGTGCTAGTGTCCTCGCGCGACGGGGGGGCCTCTCCTACAATGAGCAGTTCTTC.

V is TRBV28 and J is TRBJ1-3; 12 bases agree with TRBD1. Germline CDR1 reads MDHEN; CDR2 reads SYDVKM. The CDR3 length is 16 residues. With 5 bases clipped from V and 3 bases from J, the junction kept 5 bases outside the gene matches. The CDR3 protein is CASSRRDRGLGNTIYF. CDR3 bases: TGTGCCAGCAGTCGGCGGGACAGGGGGCTTGGAAACACCATATATTTT.

For this clonotype: Given a much more abundant clone one base away, this may be a read error. The chain employs TRBV29-1 and TRBJ1-2; D is ambiguous. Germline loops: CDR1 SQVTM, CDR2 ANQGSEA. Deletions cut 5 bases from V and 7 bases from J, with 26 bases between. CDR3 size: 16 residues. The chain's CDR3 is CSVPRRDRGFGSGYTF. CDR3 in DNA: TGCAGCGTTCCCAGGAGGGATAGAGGCTTCGGGAGTGGCTACACCTTC.

This sequence joins TRBV20-1 and TRBJ2-7; D uncertain. Germline assignment: CDR1 DFQATT and CDR2 SNEGSKA (reference sequence). CDR3 length equals 12 residues. The CDR3 is CTPATESYEQYF. DNA for the CDR3: TGCACTCCGGCCACTGAATCCTACGAGCAGTACTTC.

This clonotype showed up just a few times. This chain joins TRBV6-1 and TRBJ2-5; D not resolved. The J call may be incorrect, as the DNA end agrees better with TRBJ2-7. CDR3 length: 11 amino acids. Germline-derived CDR1 and CDR2 are MNHNS and SASEGT. The CDR3 loop is CASTEVYEQYF. The CDR3 DNA is TGTGCCAGCACCGAAGTCTACGAGCAGTACTTC.

The rearrangement uses TRBV20-1 and TRBJ2-5, with 13 bases identical to TRBD2. V lost 7 bases to trimming and J lost 13 bases; unmatched junction nucleotides: 12. This CDR3 has 13 amino acids. Germline assignment: CDR1 DFQATT and CDR2 SNEGSKA (reference sequence). The CDR3 coding sequence is TGCAGTGTTGGGACTAGCGGGATCAACATTCGGTACTTC. This translates into CSVGTSGINIRYF.

V usage is TRBV5-5 and J usage is TRBJ1-2; D unclear. Germline CDR1 reads SGHKS; CDR2 reads YYEKEE (reference sequence). The CDR3 contains 13 residues. Between the trimmed V and J ends, which lost 0 bases and 6 bases, there was a span of 9 bases. The CDR3 spells CASSLDTGHGYTF. The CDR3, as DNA: TGTGCCAGCAGCTTGGATACGGGCCATGGCTACACCTTC. Together with reference TRBV5-5 and TRBJ1-2, the CDR3 gives the full variable domain: DAGVTQSPTHLIKTRGQQVTLRCSPISGHKSVSWYQQVLGQGPQFIFQYYEKEERGRGNFPDRFSARQFPNYSSELNVNALLLGDSALYLCASSLDTGHGYTFGSGTRLTVV.

This clonotype has just a few counts. V gene TRBV5-1 combines with J gene TRBJ2-2; TRBD2 matches 11 bases. Germline V gene sequence: CDR1 SGHRS, CDR2 YFSETQ. The CDR3 has 17 residues. Trimming cost V 6 bases and J 5 bases; bases outside gene matches: 12. CDR3 bases: TGCGCCAGCATGGGCACTTTGACTAGCGGGAAAACCGGGGAGCTGTTTTTT. Its translation is CASMGTLTSGKTGELFF. Full variable domain (missing parts from reference TRBV5-1 and TRBJ2-2): KAGVTQTPRYLIKTRGQQVTLSCSPISGHRSVSWYQQTPGQGLQFLFEYFSETQRNKGNFPGRFSGRQFSNSRSEMNVSTLELGDSALYLCASMGTLTSGKTGELFFGEGSRLTVL.

This clonotype has ten or more counts. The chain combines TRBV5-1 with TRBJ2-3, with no clear D. The CDR3 is 14 residues long. The ends were cut back, 3 bases at V and 0 bases at J, with 8 bases in the middle. Germline CDR1 reads SGHRS; CDR2 reads YFSETQ. CDR3: CASSWATSTDTQYF. For the CDR3, the DNA is TGCGCCAGCAGCTGGGCGACTAGCACAGATACGCAGTATTTT.

The chain recombines TRBV7-6 with TRBJ2-1; no definite D call. Between the trimmed V and J ends, which lost 5 bases and 7 bases, there was a span of 15 bases. CDR3 size: 14 residues. CDR1 is SGHVS and CDR2 is FNYEAQ in the germline V gene. This CDR3 reads CASSPLTSKNEQFF. In nucleotides, the CDR3 is TGTGCCAGCAGCCCCTTAACATCCAAGAATGAGCAGTTCTTC. Based on the CDR3 plus reference TRBV7-6 and TRBJ2-1, the full variable domain is GAGVSQSPRYKVTKRGQDVALRCDPISGHVSLYWYRQALGQGPEFLTYFNYEAQQDKSGLPNDRFSAERPEGSISTLTIQRTEQRDSAMYRCASSPLTSKNEQFFGPGTRLTVL.

The rearrangement uses TRBV2 and TRBJ2-3; 8 nucleotides agree with TRBD1. The CDR3 loop spans 17 amino acids. Germline values: CDR1 SNHLY, CDR2 FYNNEI. Trimming took 7 bases from V and 0 from J; bases not matched to a gene: 12. CDR3 sequence: CASKKLRTGISTDTQYF. CDR3 DNA: TGTGCCAGCAAAAAATTGCGGACAGGGATTAGCACAGATACGCAGTATTTT.

The CDR3 spells CASSVDAYSYEQYF. CDR3 DNA sequence: TGTGCCAGCAGCGTAGACGCATACAGCTACGAGCAGTACTTC. This rearrangement joins TRBV9 to TRBJ2-7, with D uncertain. Trimming left V 0 bases short and J 3 bases short, with 10 bases between. Germline V gene sequence: CDR1 SGDLS, CDR2 YYNGEE. The CDR3 is made up of 14 amino acids.

At least ten counts were recorded for this clonotype. The genes are TRBV20-1 and TRBJ2-3, with D tentatively TRBD1 or TRBD2 (5 bases each). CDR1 DFQATT and CDR2 SNEGSKA come from the germline V gene (reference sequence). Trimming cost V 1 base and J 7 bases, with 18 bases left between them. CDR3 size: 15 residues. The DNA for the CDR3 is TGCAGTGCTAGAGGGGACCCAACTAAGCAGTATACGCAGTATTTT. Residues: CSARGDPTKQYTQYF.

The rearrangement joins TRBV29-1 to TRBJ2-1; D remains ambiguous. V shed 3 bases and J shed 14 bases, with 11 bases lying between them. The V gene's germline CDR1 is SQVTM and CDR2 ANQGSEA. The CDR3 consists of 10 residues. CDR3 in DNA: TGCAGCGTTGATAGGACCCTGGAGTTCTTC. It is translated as CSVDRTLEFF.